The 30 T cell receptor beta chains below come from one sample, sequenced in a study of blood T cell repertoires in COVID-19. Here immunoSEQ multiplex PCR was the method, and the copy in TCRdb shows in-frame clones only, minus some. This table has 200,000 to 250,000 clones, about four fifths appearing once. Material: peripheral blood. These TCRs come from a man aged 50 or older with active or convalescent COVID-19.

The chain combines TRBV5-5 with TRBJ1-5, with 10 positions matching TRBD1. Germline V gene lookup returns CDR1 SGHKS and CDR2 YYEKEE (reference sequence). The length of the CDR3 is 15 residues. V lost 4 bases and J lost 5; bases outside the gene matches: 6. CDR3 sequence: CASSLRGTGDQPQHF. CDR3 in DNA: TGTGCCAGCAGCCTCAGGGGGACAGGGGATCAGCCCCAGCATTTT.

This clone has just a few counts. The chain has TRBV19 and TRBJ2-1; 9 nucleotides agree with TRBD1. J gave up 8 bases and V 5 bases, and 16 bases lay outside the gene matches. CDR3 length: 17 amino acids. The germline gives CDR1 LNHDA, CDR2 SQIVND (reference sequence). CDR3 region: CASSELRPGQGRDEQFF. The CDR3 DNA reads TGTGCCAGTAGTGAACTTCGGCCGGGACAGGGTCGGGATGAGCAGTTCTTC. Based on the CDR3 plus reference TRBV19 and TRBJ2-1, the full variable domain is DGGITQSPKYLFRKEGQNVTLSCEQNLNHDAMYWYRQDPGQGLRLIYYSQIVNDFQKGDIAEGYSVSREKKESFPLTVTSAQKNPTAFYLCASSELRPGQGRDEQFFGPGTRLTVL.

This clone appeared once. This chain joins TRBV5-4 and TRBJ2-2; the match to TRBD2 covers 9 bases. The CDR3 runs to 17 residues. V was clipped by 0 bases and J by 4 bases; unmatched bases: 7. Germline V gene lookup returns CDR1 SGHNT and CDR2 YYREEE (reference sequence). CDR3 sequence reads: CASSLAKDSGSTGELFF. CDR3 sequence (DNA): TGTGCCAGCAGCTTGGCCAAGGATAGCGGGAGCACCGGGGAGCTGTTTTTT.

The CDR3 DNA sequence: TGTGCCAGCAGTGAAGAGGAGGGCTGGACTGAAGCTTTCTTT. Protein product: CASSEEEGWTEAFF. The chain uses TRBV6-1 and TRBJ1-1; D is unresolved. The CDR3 is 14 amino acids. Germline V gene sequence: CDR1 MNHNS, CDR2 SASEGT. Deletions cut 1 base from V and 5 bases from J, with 11 bases between.

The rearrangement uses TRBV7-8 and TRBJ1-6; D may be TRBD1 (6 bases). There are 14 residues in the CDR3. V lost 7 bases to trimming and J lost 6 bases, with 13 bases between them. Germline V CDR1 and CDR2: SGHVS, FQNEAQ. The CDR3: CASTAGAGNSPLHF. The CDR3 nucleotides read TGTGCCAGCACCGCGGGGGCCGGTAATTCACCCCTCCACTTT.

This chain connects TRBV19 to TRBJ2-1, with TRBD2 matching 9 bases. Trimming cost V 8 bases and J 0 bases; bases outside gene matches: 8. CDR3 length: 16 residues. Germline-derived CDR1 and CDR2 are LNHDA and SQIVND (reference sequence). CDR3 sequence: CASGSGSKSSYNEQFF. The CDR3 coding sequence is TGTGCCAGTGGTAGCGGGAGCAAAAGCTCCTACAATGAGCAGTTCTTC.

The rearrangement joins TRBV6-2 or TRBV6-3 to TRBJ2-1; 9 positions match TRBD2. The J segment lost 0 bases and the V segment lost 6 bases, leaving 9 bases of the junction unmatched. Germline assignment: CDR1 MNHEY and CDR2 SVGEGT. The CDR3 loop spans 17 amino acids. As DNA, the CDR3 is TGTGCCAGCAGCCTGCTTAGCGGGGGCGACTCCTACAATGAGCAGTTCTTC. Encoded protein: CASSLLSGGDSYNEQFF.

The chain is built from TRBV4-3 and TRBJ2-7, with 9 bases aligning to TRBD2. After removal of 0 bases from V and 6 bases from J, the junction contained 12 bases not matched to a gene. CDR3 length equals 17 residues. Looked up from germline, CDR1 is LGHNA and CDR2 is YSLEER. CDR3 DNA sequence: TGCGCCAGCAGCCAAGATCAGGGCGGGGGGGTGAAATCCGAGCAGTACTTC. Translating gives CASSQDQGGGVKSEQYF.

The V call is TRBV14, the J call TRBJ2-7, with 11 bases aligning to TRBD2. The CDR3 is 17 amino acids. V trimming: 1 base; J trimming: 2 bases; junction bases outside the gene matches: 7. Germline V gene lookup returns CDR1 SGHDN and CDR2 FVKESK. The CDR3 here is CASSQGGLADRAYEQYF. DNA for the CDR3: TGTGCCAGCAGCCAAGGGGGACTAGCGGACCGAGCCTACGAGCAGTACTTC.

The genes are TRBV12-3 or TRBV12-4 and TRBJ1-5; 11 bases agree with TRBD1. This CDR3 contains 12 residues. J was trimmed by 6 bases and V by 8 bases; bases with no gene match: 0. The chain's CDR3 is CASGTGGQPQHF. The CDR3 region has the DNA TGTGCCAGCGGGACAGGGGGTCAGCCCCAGCATTTT.

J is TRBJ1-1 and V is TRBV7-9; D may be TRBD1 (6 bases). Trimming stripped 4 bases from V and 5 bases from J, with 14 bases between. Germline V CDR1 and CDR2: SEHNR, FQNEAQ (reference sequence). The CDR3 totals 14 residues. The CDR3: CASSSQGGRTEAFF. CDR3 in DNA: TGTGCCAGCAGCTCACAGGGCGGTAGGACTGAAGCTTTCTTT.

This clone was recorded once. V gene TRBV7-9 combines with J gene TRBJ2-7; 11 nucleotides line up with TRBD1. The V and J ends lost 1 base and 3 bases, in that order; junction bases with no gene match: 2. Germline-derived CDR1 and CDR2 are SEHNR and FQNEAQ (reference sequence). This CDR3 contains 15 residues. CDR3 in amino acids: CASSLGGTGGYEQYF. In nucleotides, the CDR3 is TGTGCCAGCAGCTTAGGAGGGACAGGGGGCTACGAGCAGTACTTC.

In DNA form, the CDR3 reads TGTGCAAGTCGCTTAGAGGCTGCGGGGCCCGATCAGCCCCAGCATTTT. It is translated as CASRLEAAGPDQPQHF. The V gene is TRBV12-2, the J gene TRBJ1-5. TRBV12-2 represents a pseudogene. The CDR3 is made up of 16 amino acids.

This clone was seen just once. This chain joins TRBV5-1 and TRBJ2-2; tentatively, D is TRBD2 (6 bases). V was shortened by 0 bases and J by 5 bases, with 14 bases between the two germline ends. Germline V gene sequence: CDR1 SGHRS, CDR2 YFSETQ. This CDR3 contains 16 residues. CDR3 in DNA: TGCGCCAGCAGCTTGGTCGCGGGATCGGGTACCGGGGAGCTGTTTTTT. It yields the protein CASSLVAGSGTGELFF.

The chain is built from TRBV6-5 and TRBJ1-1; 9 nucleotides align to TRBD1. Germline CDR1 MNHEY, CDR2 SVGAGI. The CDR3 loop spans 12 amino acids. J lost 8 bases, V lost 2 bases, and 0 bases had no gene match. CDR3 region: CASSYGQGEAFF. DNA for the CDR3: TGTGCCAGCAGTTACGGACAGGGGGAAGCTTTCTTT.

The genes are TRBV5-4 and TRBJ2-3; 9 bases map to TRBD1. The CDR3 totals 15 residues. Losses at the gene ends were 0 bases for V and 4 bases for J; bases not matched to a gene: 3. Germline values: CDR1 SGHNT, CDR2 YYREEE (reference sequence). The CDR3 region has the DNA TGTGCCAGCAGCTTGGGACAGGGGGTAGCAGATACGCAGTATTTT. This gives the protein CASSLGQGVADTQYF.

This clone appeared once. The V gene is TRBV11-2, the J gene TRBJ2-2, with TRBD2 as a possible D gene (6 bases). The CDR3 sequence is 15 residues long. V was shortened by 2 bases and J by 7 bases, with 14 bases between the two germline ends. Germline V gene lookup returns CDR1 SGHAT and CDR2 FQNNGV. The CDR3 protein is CASSLRGLEFGELFF. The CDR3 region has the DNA TGTGCCAGCAGCTTACGGGGACTCGAGTTCGGGGAGCTGTTTTTT. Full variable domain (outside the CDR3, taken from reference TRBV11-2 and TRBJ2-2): EAGVAQSPRYKIIEKRQSVAFWCNPISGHATLYWYQQILGQGPKLLIQFQNNGVVDDSQLPKDRFSAERLKGVDSTLKIQPAKLEDSAVYLCASSLRGLEFGELFFGEGSRLTVL.

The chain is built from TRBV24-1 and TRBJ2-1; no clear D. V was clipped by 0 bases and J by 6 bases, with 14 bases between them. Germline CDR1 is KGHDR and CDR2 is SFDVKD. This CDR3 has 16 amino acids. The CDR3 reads CATSDLHFAGSNEQFF. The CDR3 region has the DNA TGTGCCACCAGTGATTTGCACTTCGCAGGTTCCAATGAGCAGTTCTTC.

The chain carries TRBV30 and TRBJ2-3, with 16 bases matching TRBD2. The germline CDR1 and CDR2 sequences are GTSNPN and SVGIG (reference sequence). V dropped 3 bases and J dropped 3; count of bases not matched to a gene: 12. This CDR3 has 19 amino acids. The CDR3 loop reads CAWRDPGLAGGPGTDTQYF. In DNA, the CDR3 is TGTGCCTGGAGGGACCCGGGACTAGCGGGGGGGCCGGGTACAGATACGCAGTATTTT.

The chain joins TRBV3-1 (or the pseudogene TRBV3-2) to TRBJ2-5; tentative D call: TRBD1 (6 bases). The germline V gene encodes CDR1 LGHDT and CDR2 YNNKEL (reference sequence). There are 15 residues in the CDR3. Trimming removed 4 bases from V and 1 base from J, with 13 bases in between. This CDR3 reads CASSPYGGPQETQYF. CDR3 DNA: TGTGCCAGCAGCCCCTATGGGGGCCCCCAAGAGACCCAGTACTTC.

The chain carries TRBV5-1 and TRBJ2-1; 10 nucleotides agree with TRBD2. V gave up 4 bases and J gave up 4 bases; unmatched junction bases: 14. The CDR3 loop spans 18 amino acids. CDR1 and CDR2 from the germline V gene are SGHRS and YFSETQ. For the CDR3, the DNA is TGCGCCAGCAGCCCCCCTCTGTCTAGCGGGGGTCAATACAATGAGCAGTTCTTC. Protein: CASSPPLSSGGQYNEQFF.

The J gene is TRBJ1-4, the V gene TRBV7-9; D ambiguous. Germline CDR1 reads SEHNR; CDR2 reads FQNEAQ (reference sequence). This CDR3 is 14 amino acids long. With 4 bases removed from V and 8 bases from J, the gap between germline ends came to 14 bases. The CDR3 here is CASSYGLAGEKLFF. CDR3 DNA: TGTGCCAGCAGCTACGGGCTGGCGGGAGAAAAACTGTTTTTT.

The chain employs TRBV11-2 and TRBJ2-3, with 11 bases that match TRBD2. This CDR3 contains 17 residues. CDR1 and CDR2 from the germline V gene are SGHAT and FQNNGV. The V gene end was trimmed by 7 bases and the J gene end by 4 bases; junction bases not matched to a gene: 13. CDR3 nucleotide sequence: TGTGCCAGCACCCGGGGCGTACTAGCGGGGGTGCCAGATACGCAGTATTTT. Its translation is CASTRGVLAGVPDTQYF.

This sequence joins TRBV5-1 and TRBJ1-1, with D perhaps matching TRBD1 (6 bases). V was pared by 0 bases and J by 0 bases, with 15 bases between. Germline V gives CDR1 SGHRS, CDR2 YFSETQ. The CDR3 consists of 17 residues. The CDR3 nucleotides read TGCGCCAGCAGCTTGGCGGCAGGGGTTTACCTGAACACTGAAGCTTTCTTT. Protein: CASSLAAGVYLNTEAFF.

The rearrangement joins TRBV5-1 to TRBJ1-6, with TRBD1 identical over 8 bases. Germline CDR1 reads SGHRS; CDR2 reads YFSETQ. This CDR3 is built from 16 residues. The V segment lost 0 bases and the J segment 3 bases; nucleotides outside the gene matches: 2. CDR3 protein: CASSLAGQGYNSPLHF. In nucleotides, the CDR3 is TGCGCCAGCAGCTTGGCCGGACAGGGCTATAATTCACCCCTCCACTTT.

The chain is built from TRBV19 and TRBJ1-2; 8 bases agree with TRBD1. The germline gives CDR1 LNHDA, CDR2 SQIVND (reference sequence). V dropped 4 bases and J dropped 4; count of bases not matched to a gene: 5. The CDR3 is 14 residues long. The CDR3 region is CASSKQGESYGYTF. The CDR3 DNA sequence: TGTGCCAGTAGTAAACAGGGGGAGAGCTATGGCTACACCTTC.

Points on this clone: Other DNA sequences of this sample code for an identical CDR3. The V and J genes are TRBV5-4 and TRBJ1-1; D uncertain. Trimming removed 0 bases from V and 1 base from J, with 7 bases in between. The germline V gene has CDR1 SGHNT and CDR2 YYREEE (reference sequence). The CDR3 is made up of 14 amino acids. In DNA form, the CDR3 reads TGTGCCAGCAGCTTGGGTGCGTCGAACACTGAAGCTTTCTTT. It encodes CASSLGASNTEAFF.

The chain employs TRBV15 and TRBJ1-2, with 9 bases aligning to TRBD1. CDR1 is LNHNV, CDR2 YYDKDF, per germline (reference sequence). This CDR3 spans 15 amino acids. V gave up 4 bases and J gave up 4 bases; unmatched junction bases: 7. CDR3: CATSNEQGAGYGYTF. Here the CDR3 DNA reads TGTGCCACCAGCAACGAACAGGGGGCAGGCTATGGCTACACCTTC.

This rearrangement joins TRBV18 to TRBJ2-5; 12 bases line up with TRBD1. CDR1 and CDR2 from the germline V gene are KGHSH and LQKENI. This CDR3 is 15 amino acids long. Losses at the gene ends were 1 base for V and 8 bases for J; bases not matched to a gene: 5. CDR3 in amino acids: CASSPRDRGLNTQYF. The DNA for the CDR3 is TGTGCCAGCTCACCACGGGACAGGGGGCTGAACACCCAGTACTTC.

As DNA, the CDR3 is TGCGCCAGCACCCTCACGGGGGGGGGCGTAGGCCAAGAGACCCAGTACTTC. Its protein is CASTLTGGGVGQETQYF. V usage is TRBV5-1 and J usage is TRBJ2-5, with 8 bases matching TRBD2. Germline V gene sequence: CDR1 SGHRS, CDR2 YFSETQ. The CDR3 contains 17 residues. The junction had 14 bases not matched to a gene; V was cut back by 6 bases and J by 1 base.